Presented here are 9 T cell receptor beta chains from one specimen sequenced in a study of blood T cell repertoires in COVID-19. The table came from immunoSEQ multiplex PCR; TCRdb's copy has only in-frame clones and leaves some out. There are around 280,000 clones in the sample; approximately 83% occur only once, and 2% to 2.5% lies in the top ten. The sequencing input was peripheral blood. These receptor sequences come from a woman younger than 45 who had recovered from COVID-19.

This rearrangement joins TRBV6-6 to TRBJ1-1; 10 bases are a match to TRBD1. Germline V gives CDR1 MNHNY, CDR2 SVGAGI (reference sequence). CDR3 length: 15 amino acids. The ends lost 5 bases at V and 5 bases at J; junction bases unmatched: 8. The CDR3 nucleotides are TGTGCCAGCAGTGACCGACAGGGGGCGAGGACTGAAGCTTTCTTT. Translated: CASSDRQGARTEAFF.

The chain uses TRBV4-2 and TRBJ2-7; D possibly corresponds to TRBD2 (6 bases). From germline, CDR1 is LGHNA and CDR2 YNFKEQ. There are 14 residues in the CDR3. V was shortened by 0 bases and J by 7 bases, with 13 bases between the two germline ends. CDR3 sequence reads: CASSQEVGREEQYF. The CDR3 region has the DNA TGTGCCAGCAGCCAAGAAGTAGGGCGGGAAGAGCAGTACTTC.

This clone was seen a single time. The chain employs TRBV11-3 and TRBJ2-2; 9 bases agree with TRBD2. The CDR3 loop spans 16 amino acids. V shed 1 base, J shed 2 bases, and the junction held 2 bases outside the gene matches. Germline V gene sequence: CDR1 SGHNT, CDR2 YENEEA. This CDR3 reads CASSLGLAANTGELFF. The CDR3 DNA is TGTGCCAGCAGCTTAGGACTAGCGGCAAACACCGGGGAGCTGTTTTTT.

This chain uses TRBV6-5 with TRBJ2-5; 7 bases map to TRBD1. The CDR3 loop spans 14 amino acids. CDR1 is MNHEY, CDR2 SVGAGI, per germline. V dropped 8 bases and J dropped 1; count of bases not matched to a gene: 7. DNA of the CDR3: TGTGCCAGCTCCTACACAGGGGTCCAAGAGACCCAGTACTTC. Translated: CASSYTGVQETQYF.

The J gene is TRBJ2-3, the V gene TRBV7-2, with D perhaps TRBD2 (7 bases). Germline V gives CDR1 SGHTA, CDR2 FQGNSA. Deletions cut 3 bases from V and 0 bases from J, with 16 bases between. This CDR3 region has 17 residues. For the CDR3, the DNA is TGTGCCAGCAGCTTCGTGCCTGCGGGGGCTAGCACAGATACGCAGTATTTT. This codes for CASSFVPAGASTDTQYF.

This clone was detected a few times. The chain uses TRBV30 and TRBJ2-4, with TRBD2 identical over 8 bases. The J segment lost 0 bases and the V segment lost 0 bases, leaving 7 bases of the junction unmatched. The CDR3 consists of 17 residues. Germline assignment: CDR1 GTSNPN and CDR2 SVGIG (reference sequence). In DNA, the CDR3 is TGTGCCTGGAGTGTACGGGGTAGCGGGATAGCCAAAAACATTCAGTACTTC. This gives the protein CAWSVRGSGIAKNIQYF.

V gene TRBV6-1 combines with J gene TRBJ2-1; 7 bases align to TRBD2. The CDR3 spans 16 residues. Trimming took 4 bases from V and 4 from J; bases not matched to a gene: 10. Germline CDR1 MNHNS, CDR2 SASEGT. CDR3 sequence (DNA): TGTGCCAGCAGTGGCCCTCTAGCGGCTTCATACAATGAGCAGTTCTTC. This codes for CASSGPLAASYNEQFF.

The gene calls are TRBV5-1 and TRBJ1-5, with 9 bases identical to TRBD1. The CDR3 length is 18 residues. V gave up 4 bases and J gave up 2 bases; unmatched junction bases: 13. Germline assignment: CDR1 SGHRS and CDR2 YFSETQ. The CDR3 reads CASSETGTGFEGNQPQHF. The CDR3 DNA follows: TGCGCCAGCAGCGAGACCGGGACAGGGTTCGAGGGCAATCAGCCCCAGCATTTT.

This clone showed up just once. The rearrangement links TRBV15 to TRBJ2-7; no clear D. With 0 bases removed from V and 0 bases from J, the gap between germline ends came to 9 bases. This CDR3 is built from 15 residues. The germline CDR1 and CDR2 sequences are LNHNV and YYDKDF (reference sequence). In DNA form, the CDR3 reads TGTGCCACCAGCAGAGATCGGGTTACCTCCTACGAGCAGTACTTC. This encodes CATSRDRVTSYEQYF.